A single sample gave rise to the 16 T cell receptor beta chains below, sequenced in a study of neoadjuvant nivolumab and ipilimumab in lung cancer. This table comes from immunoSEQ multiplex PCR, and its TCRdb copy is limited to in-frame clones, with some not included. This table has under 5,000 clones, roughly four fifths appearing once. The sequenced sample was normal lung tissue adjacent to the tumor, obtained after neoadjuvant nivolumab, alone or with ipilimumab, at or shortly before surgery. The receptors shown here come from an adult with non-small cell lung cancer. Some clones in this sample may be carry-over from other donors' samples.

The chain has TRBV5-4 and TRBJ2-3; possibly TRBD2 for D (6 bases). Germline V gene data show CDR1 as SGHNT and CDR2 as YYREEE (reference sequence). V lost 4 bases and J 0 bases, leaving 18 bases between the germline ends. CDR3 length: 17 residues. The CDR3 region has the DNA TGTGCCAGCAGCATGGCGGGGAGTCGACCCAGCACAGATACGCAGTATTTT. Protein: CASSMAGSRPSTDTQYF.

This chain uses TRBV6-5 with TRBJ2-5; D may be TRBD2 (5 bases). Trimming cost V 6 bases and J 2 bases, with 13 bases left between them. This CDR3 has 14 amino acids. The germline CDR1 and CDR2 sequences are MNHEY and SVGAGI. Here the CDR3 reads CASRPSAVQETQYF. CDR3 sequence (DNA): TGTGCCAGCAGACCATCAGCGGTTCAAGAGACCCAGTACTTC.

The genes are TRBV9 and TRBJ2-1; D possibly uses TRBD1 or TRBD2 (5 bases each). Trimming removed 1 base from V and 7 bases from J, with 21 bases in between. The CDR3 consists of 17 residues. CDR1 and CDR2 from the germline V gene are SGDLS and YYNGEE. The CDR3 DNA is TGTGCCAGCAGCGTACTCTCCGGGCAGGGAGTTGTTAATGAGCAGTTCTTC. Protein product: CASSVLSGQGVVNEQFF.

The CDR3 nucleotides are TGTGCCAGCAGCGGATACGGGACTCATGGAAACACCATATATTTT. Amino acid sequence: CASSGYGTHGNTIYF. The genes are TRBV7-2 and TRBJ1-3; weak D call: TRBD1 (5 bases). The CDR3 runs to 15 residues. The germline V gene encodes CDR1 SGHTA and CDR2 FQGNSA. V gave up 5 bases and J gave up 3 bases, with 14 bases separating them.

The chain combines TRBV11-2 with TRBJ2-2; 7 bases align to TRBD2. This CDR3 is built from 16 residues. Germline V gives CDR1 SGHAT, CDR2 FQNNGV. The J segment lost 7 bases and the V segment lost 1 base, leaving 9 bases of the junction unmatched. This CDR3 is CASSLVGYLAVGELFF. For the CDR3, the DNA is TGTGCCAGCAGCTTAGTAGGCTATCTAGCGGTCGGGGAGCTGTTTTTT.

The V call is TRBV27, the J call TRBJ2-7, with D possibly being TRBD1 (6 bases). Germline V gene sequence: CDR1 MNHEY, CDR2 SMNVEV (reference sequence). The V and J ends lost 5 bases and 6 bases respectively, with 20 bases between them. The CDR3 has 15 amino acids. The CDR3 sequence is CASSRIRDTAGEQYF. CDR3 coding DNA: TGTGCCAGCAGTCGTATCCGGGACACGGCCGGCGAGCAGTACTTC.

The chain links TRBV6-5 to TRBJ2-7; TRBD1 agrees at 9 bases. From germline, CDR1 is MNHEY and CDR2 SVGAGI. With 5 bases clipped from V and 2 bases from J, the junction kept 7 bases outside the gene matches. The CDR3 has 15 residues. As DNA, the CDR3 is TGTGCCAGCAGTCCAAAGGACAGGGGACCCTACGAGCAGTACTTC. Translation gives CASSPKDRGPYEQYF.

This chain joins TRBV6-1 and TRBJ1-2; possibly TRBD1 for D (5 bases). Germline values: CDR1 MNHNS, CDR2 SASEGT. This CDR3 comprises 14 residues. Trimming removed 8 bases from V and 6 bases from J, with 19 bases in between. The CDR3 nucleotides are TGTGCCAGCGTTCCCGGGTGGGGGGAGGATGGCTACACCTTC. Its translation is CASVPGWGEDGYTF.

The CDR3 sequence is CASSSPSGRSYNEQFF. CDR3 nucleotides: TGTGCCAGCAGCTCCCCCTCAGGGCGCTCCTACAATGAGCAGTTCTTC. The chain recombines TRBV11-3 with TRBJ2-1, with D maybe TRBD1 (5 bases). The CDR3 sequence is 16 residues long. Trimming stripped 4 bases from V and 0 bases from J, with 13 bases between. From germline, CDR1 is SGHNT and CDR2 YENEEA.

CDR3 protein: CASSQVRWEGTEAFF. CDR3 DNA sequence: TGTGCCAGCAGCCAAGTCCGCTGGGAGGGCACTGAAGCTTTCTTT. The J gene is TRBJ1-1, the V gene TRBV4-2; D unresolved. Germline V gives CDR1 LGHNA, CDR2 YNFKEQ. Trimming stripped 1 base from V and 4 bases from J, with 13 bases between. The CDR3 consists of 15 residues.

The rearrangement joins TRBV5-1 to TRBJ2-1; 14 bases fit TRBD2. CDR3 size: 16 residues. Germline CDR1 reads SGHRS; CDR2 reads YFSETQ. V was pared by 4 bases and J by 8 bases, with 8 bases of the junction left unmatched. The CDR3 DNA follows: TGCGCCAGCAGCCGACTAGCGGGGGGGCCGGCATATGAGCAGTTCTTC. Translation gives CASSRLAGGPAYEQFF.

The chain links TRBV6-1 to TRBJ2-3, with TRBD2 matching 7 bases. Per the germline V gene, CDR1 is MNHNS and CDR2 is SASEGT. The CDR3 is 15 amino acids. Trimming at V came to 0 bases and at J to 7 bases, leaving 7 bases not matched to a gene. The CDR3 DNA follows: TGTGCCAGCAGTGAAGCGACTAGCAGTCAAAATACGCAGTATTTT. Residues: CASSEATSSQNTQYF.

The V gene is TRBV5-4, the J gene TRBJ1-5; TRBD1 is a possible D gene (5 bases). The germline V gene has CDR1 SGHNT and CDR2 YYREEE (reference sequence). Trimming took off 4 bases at V and 5 bases at J, with 13 bases between the two ends. The CDR3 length is 14 residues. CDR3 sequence: CASSLFGGDQPQHF. Here the CDR3 DNA reads TGTGCCAGCAGCCTTTTTGGGGGGGATCAGCCCCAGCATTTT.

J is TRBJ1-2 and V is TRBV6-6, with 9 bases identical to TRBD1. Unmatched junction bases numbered 6, after V lost 6 bases and J lost 7 bases. CDR1 is MNHNY, CDR2 SVGAGI, per germline (reference sequence). This CDR3 has 13 amino acids. The CDR3 nucleotides read TGTGCCAGCAGCCCACAGGGGGCGGCTGGCTACACCTTC. As protein: CASSPQGAAGYTF.

The CDR3 bases are TGCGCCAGCAGCTCCTGGGAGGGTGAGAAGCAGTACTTC. It yields the protein CASSSWEGEKQYF. V is TRBV4-3 and J is TRBJ2-7, with TRBD2 matching 7 bases. The germline CDR1 and CDR2 sequences are LGHNA and YSLEER. Trimming at V came to 5 bases and at J to 8 bases, leaving 9 bases not matched to a gene. The CDR3 totals 13 residues.

In DNA, the CDR3 is TGCGCCAGCAGCTTGGGAGACAGGGATGTTTCTGGCTACACCTTC. Its protein product is CASSLGDRDVSGYTF. The rearrangement links TRBV5-1 to TRBJ1-2; 7 bases line up with TRBD1. V shed 0 bases and J 7 bases; nucleotides not matched to a gene: 9. The CDR3 consists of 15 residues. Germline-derived CDR1 and CDR2 are SGHRS and YFSETQ.